The rows below give T cell receptor beta chains drawn from one sample of a study of T cell responses to AZD1222 COVID-19 vaccine. TCRdb keeps only in-frame clones here, not all; method: immunoSEQ multiplex PCR. The sample yields approximately 42,000 clones, about 87% seen once. The material was peripheral blood, obtained 28 days after the second AZD1222 dose. The receptors here all came from an adult who received the AZD1222 COVID-19 vaccine. Each CDR3 is given with its conserved first and last residue. D genes are given only for firm matches.

D gene: TRBD1
V gene: TRBV9
CDR3 length: 15
CDR3 protein: CASSFMTGGAGGYTF

D gene: .
V gene: TRBV5-1
CDR3 length: 15
CDR3 protein: CASSFTGGNTGELFF

D gene: .
V gene: TRBV29-1
CDR3 length: 14
CDR3 protein: CSSTGIARQETQYF

D gene: .
V gene: TRBV5-1
CDR3 length: 15
CDR3 protein: CASSLAWQSTDTQYF

D gene: .
V gene: TRBV7-9
CDR3 length: 15
CDR3 protein: CASSLVGSANTEAFF

D gene: TRBD2
V gene: TRBV7-9
CDR3 length: 15
CDR3 protein: CASSLGLAGAETQYF

D gene: TRBD1
V gene: TRBV6-2/TRBV6-3
CDR3 length: 15
CDR3 protein: CASSRPGQGAYEQYF

D gene: .
V gene: TRBV4-1
CDR3 length: 13
CDR3 protein: CASSQEDSQPQHF

D gene: TRBD1
V gene: TRBV7-2
CDR3 length: 14
CDR3 protein: CASSQNRGGNTIYF

D gene: .
V gene: TRBV18
CDR3 length: 14
CDR3 protein: CASSPPGAGTEAFF

D gene: TRBD1
V gene: TRBV5-8
CDR3 length: 16
CDR3 protein: CASSLEGTGTNQPQHF

D gene: .
V gene: TRBV5-5
CDR3 length: 14
CDR3 protein: CASSFQGEGEKLFF

D gene: .
V gene: TRBV18
CDR3 length: 15
CDR3 protein: CASSPDRSFNYGYTF

D gene: .
V gene: TRBV3-1/TRBV3-2
CDR3 length: 16
CDR3 protein: CASSQELTRVGNIQYF

D gene: .
V gene: TRBV19
CDR3 length: 15
CDR3 protein: CASSPQQGFSGELFF

D gene: .
V gene: TRBV9
CDR3 length: 16
CDR3 protein: CASSVSLAEYQETQYF

D gene: .
V gene: TRBV2
CDR3 length: 14
CDR3 protein: CASSTGIGNQPQHF

D gene: TRBD2
V gene: TRBV3-1/TRBV3-2
CDR3 length: 14
CDR3 protein: CASSLRTSLGEQFF

D gene: .
V gene: TRBV9
CDR3 length: 15
CDR3 protein: CASSPGGGSTGELFF

D gene: TRBD1
V gene: TRBV7-6
CDR3 length: 15
CDR3 protein: CASSINRGGNTEAFF

D gene: .
V gene: TRBV5-1
CDR3 length: 16
CDR3 protein: CASSLGSEWRADTQYF

D gene: TRBD1
V gene: TRBV27
CDR3 length: 16
CDR3 protein: CASSYTGGGGNQPQHF

D gene: .
V gene: TRBV15
CDR3 length: 15
CDR3 protein: CAASAGNVRNTEAFF

D gene: .
V gene: TRBV11-1
CDR3 length: 12
CDR3 protein: CASSFVRAEQFF

D gene: .
V gene: TRBV7-9
CDR3 length: 15
CDR3 protein: CASSLRDGGGDTQYF

D gene: .
V gene: TRBV7-2
CDR3 length: 13
CDR3 protein: CASSTRIQNAQYF

D gene: TRBD1
V gene: TRBV19
CDR3 length: 13
CDR3 protein: CASRPGQDYGYTF

D gene: .
V gene: TRBV5-4
CDR3 length: 15
CDR3 protein: CASSDAWKGDTEAFF

D gene: TRBD1
V gene: TRBV12-5
CDR3 length: 16
CDR3 protein: CASGLVLGTGSYEQYF

D gene: TRBD2
V gene: TRBV27
CDR3 length: 14
CDR3 protein: CASSLRGAYNEQFF

D gene: TRBD2
V gene: TRBV7-2
CDR3 length: 14
CDR3 protein: CASSLSGLAGEQFF

D gene: .
V gene: TRBV19
CDR3 length: 14
CDR3 protein: CASSAIEGYGGYTF

D gene: TRBD1
V gene: TRBV7-9
CDR3 length: 14
CDR3 protein: CASSLRQGRYEQYF

D gene: .
V gene: TRBV7-2
CDR3 length: 16
CDR3 protein: CASSLAGRGNNQPQHF

D gene: .
V gene: TRBV7-6
CDR3 length: 13
CDR3 protein: CASSLPGSYEQYF

D gene: TRBD2
V gene: TRBV11-3
CDR3 length: 15
CDR3 protein: CASSSGLAGAGELFF

D gene: .
V gene: TRBV4-2
CDR3 length: 16
CDR3 protein: CASSQGASTNTGELFF

D gene: TRBD2
V gene: TRBV3-1/TRBV3-2
CDR3 length: 16
CDR3 protein: CASSLPSGPKGNEQFF

D gene: .
V gene: TRBV29-1
CDR3 length: 13
CDR3 protein: CSVHRKSNEKLFF

D gene: TRBD1
V gene: TRBV7-9
CDR3 length: 16
CDR3 protein: CASSSPGQGVSYEQYF

D gene: TRBD1
V gene: TRBV13
CDR3 length: 15
CDR3 protein: CASSLGGRGLYEQYF

D gene: .
V gene: TRBV6-2/TRBV6-3
CDR3 length: 11
CDR3 protein: CASSYSVEQYF

D gene: .
V gene: TRBV6-1
CDR3 length: 17
CDR3 protein: CASSEALTLILNTEAFF

D gene: TRBD1
V gene: TRBV7-9
CDR3 length: 12
CDR3 protein: CASSPGQGRAFF

D gene: .
V gene: TRBV10-3
CDR3 length: 14
CDR3 protein: CAISDWQSGETQYF

D gene: TRBD2
V gene: TRBV2
CDR3 length: 15
CDR3 protein: CASRKLAGGQETQYF

D gene: .
V gene: TRBV6-5
CDR3 length: 15
CDR3 protein: CASSYEGAGTGELFF

D gene: .
V gene: TRBV27
CDR3 length: 15
CDR3 protein: CASSPRGEVNYGYTF

D gene: TRBD2
V gene: TRBV12-5
CDR3 length: 15
CDR3 protein: CASGLERGEIYTQYF

D gene: .
V gene: TRBV7-6
CDR3 length: 20
CDR3 protein: CASSLGAGEGHVVFDYGYTF

D gene: .
V gene: TRBV7-7
CDR3 length: 15
CDR3 protein: CASSLGTEAYNEQFF

D gene: TRBD1
V gene: TRBV7-9
CDR3 length: 13
CDR3 protein: CASSWTGLDEQYF

D gene: .
V gene: TRBV14
CDR3 length: 14
CDR3 protein: CASSPQRPGNTIYF